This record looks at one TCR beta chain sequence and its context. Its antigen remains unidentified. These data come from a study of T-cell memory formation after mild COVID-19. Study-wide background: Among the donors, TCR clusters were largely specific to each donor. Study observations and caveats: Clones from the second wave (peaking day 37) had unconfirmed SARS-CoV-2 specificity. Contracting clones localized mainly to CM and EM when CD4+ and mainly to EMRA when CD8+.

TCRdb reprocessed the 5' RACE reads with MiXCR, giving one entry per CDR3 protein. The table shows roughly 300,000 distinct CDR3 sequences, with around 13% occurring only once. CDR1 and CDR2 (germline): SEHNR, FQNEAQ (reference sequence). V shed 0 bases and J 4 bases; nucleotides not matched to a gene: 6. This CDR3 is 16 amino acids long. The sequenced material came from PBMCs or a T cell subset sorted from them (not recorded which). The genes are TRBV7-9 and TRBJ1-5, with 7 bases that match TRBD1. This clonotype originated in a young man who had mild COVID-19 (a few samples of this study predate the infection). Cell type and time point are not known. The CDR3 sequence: CASSLARGGQNQPQHF. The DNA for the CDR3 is TGTGCCAGCAGCTTAGCGAGAGGGGGACAGAATCAGCCCCAGCATTTT.